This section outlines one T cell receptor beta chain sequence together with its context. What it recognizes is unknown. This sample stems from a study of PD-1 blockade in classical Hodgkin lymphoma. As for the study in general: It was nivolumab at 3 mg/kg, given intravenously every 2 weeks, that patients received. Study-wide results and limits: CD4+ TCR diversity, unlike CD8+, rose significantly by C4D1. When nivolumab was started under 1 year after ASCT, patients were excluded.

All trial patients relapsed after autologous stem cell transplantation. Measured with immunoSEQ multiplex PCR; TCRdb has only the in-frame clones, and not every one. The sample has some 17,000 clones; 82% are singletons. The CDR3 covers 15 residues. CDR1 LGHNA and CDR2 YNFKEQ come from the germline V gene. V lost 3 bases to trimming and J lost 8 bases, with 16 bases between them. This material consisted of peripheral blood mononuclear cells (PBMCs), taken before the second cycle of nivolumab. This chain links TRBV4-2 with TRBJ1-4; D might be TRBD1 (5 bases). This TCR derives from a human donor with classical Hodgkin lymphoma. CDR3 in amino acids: CASSQGTPSGEKLFF. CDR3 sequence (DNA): TGTGCCAGCAGCCAGGGGACGCCCTCCGGGGAAAAACTGTTTTTT.